This TCR beta chain comes out of a study of blood T cells in healthy people across ages. General observations from the study: TCR beta diversity, measured per million T cells, fell in a roughly linear way with age. A strong correlation between TCR beta diversity and naive T cell percentage was seen. The CMV status of each donor remained undetermined, and this could have confounded shifts in expanded clonotypes. Naive and antigen-experienced cells could not be conclusively compared, given unsorted PBMCs.

This clonotype was recorded many times. Its antigen is still unknown. The CDR3 runs 18 residues. In germline, CDR1 is SGHRS, CDR2 YFSETQ. The trim removed 0 bases at V and 4 bases at J, leaving 10 bases unmatched. Sample-barcoded 5' priming and a J-beta primer mix drove a second PCR of roughly 6 to 12 cycles. TCRdb re-called the 5' RACE reads through MiXCR, storing one row per CDR3 protein. The sample contains nearly 800,000 distinct CDR3 sequences, just over 55% of which appear only once. The sample taken for sequencing was blood. The rearrangement joins TRBV5-1 to TRBJ2-5, with TRBD2 matching over 12 bases. The TCR sequence derives from a man between 35 and 55 years old in good health. The CDR3 reads CASSLGRRLAGEGETQYF. For the CDR3, the DNA is TGCGCCAGCAGCTTGGGGCGAAGACTAGCGGGAGAGGGAGAGACCCAGTACTTC. Combining the CDR3 with reference TRBV5-1 and TRBJ2-5 gives the whole variable domain KAGVTQTPRYLIKTRGQQVTLSCSPISGHRSVSWYQQTPGQGLQFLFEYFSETQRNKGNFPGRFSGRQFSNSRSEMNVSTLELGDSALYLCASSLGRRLAGEGETQYFGPGTRLLVL.